These 28 T cell receptor beta chains originate from one sample sequenced in a study of T cells in Graves' hyperthyroidism and ophthalmopathy. The CDR3 regions of TCR beta were amplified from RNA transcripts. The TCR CDR3 was amplified in a first-round RT-PCR using the HTBI primer set. TCRdb used MiXCR to reprocess the multiplex PCR reads, holding one entry per CDR3 protein. The table includes 550,000 to 700,000 distinct CDR3 sequences, approximately 44% detected once. The sequencing input was peripheral blood or thyroid tissue (not recorded which). The receptors originated from an adult woman with Graves' disease, either hyperthyroidism or ophthalmopathy (not recorded which).

At least ten counts were recorded for this clonotype. The chain uses TRBV24-1 and TRBJ1-2; D gene ambiguous. The CDR3 length is 15 residues. Trimming cost V 1 base and J 7 bases, with 15 bases left between them. The germline CDR1 and CDR2 sequences are KGHDR and SFDVKD. The CDR3 here is CATSDLPGFGSGYTF. The CDR3 DNA sequence: TGTGCCACCAGTGATTTACCGGGGTTCGGAAGTGGCTACACCTTC.

This clonotype was observed at least ten times. The J gene is TRBJ1-6, the V gene TRBV2; D is perhaps TRBD1 (5 bases). Looked up from germline, CDR1 is SNHLY and CDR2 is FYNNEI. The CDR3 loop spans 14 amino acids. V was trimmed by 4 bases and J by 9 bases, leaving 13 bases between them. This chain's CDR3 is CASSGSRGGSPLHF. In DNA form, the CDR3 reads TGTGCCAGCAGTGGGTCTAGGGGCGGTTCACCCCTCCACTTT.

The chain recombines TRBV29-1 with TRBJ1-1, with D possibly being TRBD1 (5 bases). Trimming stripped 8 bases from V and 5 bases from J, with 12 bases between. There are 11 residues in the CDR3. CDR1 and CDR2 from the germline V gene are SQVTM and ANQGSEA. The CDR3 DNA is TGCAGCTTAGGATGGGGGACTGAAGCTTTCTTT. Protein sequence: CSLGWGTEAFF.

The chain links TRBV20-1 to TRBJ2-2; 7 nucleotides line up with TRBD2. Looked up from germline, CDR1 is DFQATT and CDR2 is SNEGSKA (reference sequence). Trimming cost V 6 bases and J 6 bases; bases outside gene matches: 10. This CDR3 is 14 amino acids long. The CDR3 here is CSAAQGRESGELFF. In nucleotides, the CDR3 is TGCAGTGCCGCGCAAGGGCGGGAGTCCGGGGAGCTGTTTTTT.

This chain joins TRBV6-6 and TRBJ1-4; D not certain. Per germline, CDR1 MNHNY and CDR2 SVGAGI (reference sequence). The CDR3 covers 15 residues. V was clipped by 2 bases and J by 7 bases, with 14 bases between them. CDR3 protein: CASSYRAGVGEKLFF. The CDR3 DNA follows: TGTGCCAGCAGTTACCGAGCCGGGGTCGGTGAAAAACTGTTTTTT.

This clonotype was observed a few times. The chain employs TRBV2 and TRBJ2-7, with 9 bases aligning to TRBD1. This CDR3 has 13 residues. V was clipped by 5 bases and J by 5 bases; unmatched bases: 4. Germline loops: CDR1 SNHLY, CDR2 FYNNEI. This chain's CDR3 is CASSKWTGDEQYF. In nucleotides, the CDR3 is TGTGCCAGCAGTAAATGGACAGGGGACGAGCAGTACTTC.

This clonotype came up many times. This chain joins TRBV4-1 and TRBJ1-2, with 7 positions matching TRBD1. The V segment lost 3 bases and the J segment 7 bases; nucleotides outside the gene matches: 17. CDR3 size: 17 residues. Germline lookup yields CDR1 MGHRA and CDR2 YSYEKL. Here the CDR3 reads CASSQGTPTGRRAGYTF. Here the CDR3 DNA reads TGCGCCAGCAGCCAGGGTACCCCGACAGGGAGGAGAGCTGGCTACACCTTC.

This clonotype showed up many times. The CDR3 nucleotides are TGTGCCAGCAGCTCACAGGGTAGTATGGGTGGCTACACCTTC. It translates to CASSSQGSMGGYTF. The chain uses TRBV5-8 and TRBJ1-2; maybe TRBD1 (6 bases). Germline V lookup: CDR1 SGHTS, CDR2 YDEGEE. The CDR3 length is 14 residues. V was pared by 3 bases and J by 7 bases, with 16 bases between.

The chain is built from TRBV19 and TRBJ1-2, with D possibly matching TRBD1 (5 bases). The germline V and J ends were trimmed by 11 bases and 7 bases, with 29 bases remaining between them. The CDR3 length is 16 residues. Germline lookup yields CDR1 LNHDA and CDR2 SQIVND (reference sequence). CDR3 coding DNA: TGTGCCGGTACCCGGAAATCCTGGGGACCCGAGGGTGGCTACACCTTC. Protein: CAGTRKSWGPEGGYTF.

The chain couples TRBV30 to TRBJ1-2, with no clear D. V was clipped by 5 bases and J by 3 bases, with 10 bases between them. Germline CDR1 GTSNPN, CDR2 SVGIG (reference sequence). This CDR3 has 12 amino acids. CDR3 bases: TGTGCCTGGGCGAATCTGGACTATGGCTACACCTTC. Encoded protein: CAWANLDYGYTF.

The chain employs TRBV20-1 and TRBJ2-5; perhaps TRBD2 as D (5 bases). The V gene lost 6 bases and the J gene lost 5 bases, with 16 bases spanning the gap. The germline gives CDR1 DFQATT, CDR2 SNEGSKA (reference sequence). The CDR3 runs to 13 residues. CDR3 nucleotides: TGCAGTGCCAGCAGCTTTTGGAGGGAGACCCAGTACTTC. Its protein is CSASSFWRETQYF.

This clonotype was counted ten times or more. CDR3 in amino acids: CASSYSQREEVETQYF. CDR3 in DNA: TGTGCCAGCAGTTATTCCCAGCGGGAGGAGGTAGAGACCCAGTACTTC. This rearrangement joins TRBV6-6 to TRBJ2-5, with TRBD2 identical over 9 bases. Trimming cost V 3 bases and J 4 bases; bases outside gene matches: 9. The CDR3 sequence is 16 residues long. Germline-derived CDR1 and CDR2 are MNHNY and SVGAGI (reference sequence).

The J gene is TRBJ2-5, the V gene TRBV29-1, with D maybe TRBD1 (6 bases). V dropped 3 bases and J dropped 4 bases, with 15 bases sitting between them. This CDR3 spans 14 amino acids. Germline values: CDR1 SQVTM, CDR2 ANQGSEA. This CDR3 is CSVEDWGLVETQYF. CDR3 in DNA: TGCAGCGTTGAGGATTGGGGGCTAGTAGAGACCCAGTACTTC.

This clonotype was seen only once. The chain carries TRBV20-1 and TRBJ1-1; possibly TRBD1 for D (5 bases). The CDR3 is 16 residues long. Germline V lookup: CDR1 DFQATT, CDR2 SNEGSKA (reference sequence). Between the trimmed V and J ends, which lost 2 bases and 5 bases, there was a span of 21 bases. The CDR3 loop is CSARLPKGTGETEAFF. The DNA for the CDR3 is TGCAGTGCTAGACTCCCGAAGGGGACGGGGGAAACTGAAGCTTTCTTT.

This clonotype occurred many times. The J gene is TRBJ2-7, the V gene TRBV7-2; D gene unclear. V dropped 6 bases and J dropped 7 bases, with 10 bases sitting between them. The CDR3 is made up of 11 amino acids. Germline CDR1 SGHTA, CDR2 FQGNSA. CDR3 in amino acids: CASSHGWEQYF. CDR3 coding DNA: TGTGCCAGCAGTCACGGGTGGGAGCAGTACTTC.

The chain employs TRBV20-1 and TRBJ1-6, with D maybe TRBD1 (5 bases). CDR3 length equals 16 residues. The V gene lost 3 bases and the J gene lost 3 bases, with 15 bases spanning the gap. CDR1 is DFQATT and CDR2 is SNEGSKA in the germline V gene (reference sequence). CDR3 bases: TGCAGTGCTAGCACCGCTGGGACGGACTATAATTCACCCCTCCACTTT. Its translation: CSASTAGTDYNSPLHF.

This clonotype was counted between two and nine times. This may stem from a read error, because a much larger clone lies one nucleotide away. This chain uses TRBV2 with TRBJ1-2; TRBD1 might be the D (6 bases). Germline CDR1 reads SNHLY; CDR2 reads FYNNEI. V lost 6 bases and J lost 7, with 12 bases in between. This CDR3 comprises 12 residues. CDR3 protein: CASSLGACGYTF. CDR3 bases: TGTGCCAGCAGCTTGGGGGCTTGTGGCTACACCTTC.

The V call is TRBV5-1, the J call TRBJ2-1; 7 bases are a match to TRBD1. J was trimmed by 7 bases and V by 0 bases; bases with no gene match: 7. The CDR3 loop spans 15 amino acids. The V gene's germline CDR1 is SGHRS and CDR2 YFSETQ. The CDR3 DNA reads TGCGCCAGCAGCTTGGACCCGGGACAGCAGAATGAGCAGTTCTTC. Translation: CASSLDPGQQNEQFF.

This clonotype was counted ten times or more. This chain connects TRBV28 to TRBJ1-2; D gene unclear. V lost 6 bases and J 1 base, leaving 12 bases between the germline ends. CDR3 length: 14 residues. CDR1 MDHEN and CDR2 SYDVKM come from the germline V gene. The DNA for the CDR3 is TGTGCCAGCAGCCTGGACGGCCTTAACTATGGCTACACCTTC. Its protein product is CASSLDGLNYGYTF.

This clonotype has just a few counts. This rearrangement joins TRBV2 to TRBJ1-4, with 9 bases fitting TRBD1. CDR3 length: 16 amino acids. Germline CDR1 and CDR2: SNHLY and FYNNEI. V was clipped by 8 bases and J by 8 bases; unmatched bases: 15. Here the CDR3 reads CASSQGAGTGREKLFF. DNA of the CDR3: TGTGCCAGCTCCCAGGGGGCCGGGACAGGGAGAGAAAAACTGTTTTTT. Full variable domain (missing parts from reference TRBV2 and TRBJ1-4): EPEVTQTPSHQVTQMGQEVILRCVPISNHLYFYWYRQILGQKVEFLVSFYNNEISEKSEIFDDQFSVERPDGSNFTLKIRSTKLEDSAMYFCASSQGAGTGREKLFFGSGTQLSVL.

The chain joins TRBV29-1 to TRBJ1-2; 11 nucleotides line up with TRBD1. Germline CDR1 is SQVTM and CDR2 is ANQGSEA. V dropped 6 bases and J dropped 3; count of bases not matched to a gene: 6. The CDR3 is made up of 14 amino acids. CDR3 sequence reads: CSVRTGGGHYGYTF. The CDR3 region has the DNA TGCAGCGTACGGACAGGGGGCGGCCACTATGGCTACACCTTC.

The rearrangement uses TRBV7-2 and TRBJ2-3; TRBD1 matches 11 bases. The V and J ends lost 5 bases and 2 bases, in that order; junction bases with no gene match: 6. CDR1 SGHTA and CDR2 FQGNSA come from the germline V gene. The CDR3 sequence is 16 residues long. CDR3 in amino acids: CASSLLGQGVTDTQYF. The CDR3 DNA follows: TGTGCCAGCAGCCTGTTGGGACAGGGGGTCACAGATACGCAGTATTTT.

The rearrangement links TRBV7-2 to TRBJ2-7; no firm D call. The CDR3 extends over 14 amino acids. The germline gives CDR1 SGHTA, CDR2 FQGNSA. Between the trimmed V and J ends, which lost 4 bases and 6 bases, there was a span of 16 bases. The DNA for the CDR3 is TGTGCCAGCAGCTCGGGTCCCCCTTCTCGCGAGCAGTACTTC. It is translated as CASSSGPPSREQYF. The variable domain in full, with the rest retrieved from reference TRBV7-2 and TRBJ2-7, is GAGVSQSPSNKVTEKGKDVELRCDPISGHTALYWYRQSLGQGLEFLIYFQGNSAPDKSGLPSDRFSAERTGGSVSTLTIQRTQQEDSAVYLCASSSGPPSREQYFGPGTRLTVT.

The J gene is TRBJ2-7, the V gene TRBV11-1; no clear D. The V and J ends lost 5 bases and 3 bases respectively, with 11 bases between them. Germline V CDR1 and CDR2: SGHAT, FQDESV (reference sequence). The CDR3 runs 13 residues. The CDR3 spells CASSPQKNYEQYF. CDR3 DNA: TGTGCCAGCAGCCCTCAGAAGAACTACGAGCAGTACTTC.

In this sample, this clonotype turned up a few times. This chain uses TRBV7-2 with TRBJ2-7; TRBD1 aligns across 8 bases. V was clipped by 5 bases and J by 6 bases; unmatched bases: 12. The CDR3 loop spans 15 amino acids. Germline lookup yields CDR1 SGHTA and CDR2 FQGNSA. CDR3 bases: TGTGCCAGCAGCCGAACCGGGACAGGAGGTCGCGAGCAGTACTTC. Translation: CASSRTGTGGREQYF.

This clonotype was counted at least ten times. The V gene is TRBV5-1, the J gene TRBJ1-1; D gene uncertain. CDR1 SGHRS and CDR2 YFSETQ come from the germline V gene. The CDR3 has 14 residues. V lost 4 bases to trimming and J lost 2 bases, with 12 bases between them. DNA of the CDR3: TGCGCCAGCAGCCAGTTAGCAGTCAACACTGAAGCTTTCTTT. Encoded protein: CASSQLAVNTEAFF.

The genes are TRBV7-3 and TRBJ1-1, with 7 bases matching TRBD1. After removal of 3 bases from V and 1 base from J, the junction contained 5 bases not matched to a gene. Germline V CDR1 and CDR2: SGHTA, FQGTGA. The CDR3 totals 15 residues. The CDR3 DNA follows: TGTGCCAGCAGCTTGTTCGGGACAGCGAACACTGAAGCTTTCTTT. Residues: CASSLFGTANTEAFF. Complete variable domain (other parts from reference TRBV7-3 and TRBJ1-1): GAGVSQTPSNKVTEKGKYVELRCDPISGHTALYWYRQSLGQGPEFLIYFQGTGAADDSGLPNDRFFAVRPEGSVSTLKIQRTERGDSAVYLCASSLFGTANTEAFFGQGTRLTVV.

The chain joins TRBV9 to TRBJ1-1; D remains ambiguous. The length of the CDR3 is 14 residues. Germline V CDR1 and CDR2: SGDLS, YYNGEE. V was clipped by 3 bases and J by 5 bases, with 14 bases between them. The CDR3 loop reads CASSGDPQGTEAFF. CDR3 DNA sequence: TGTGCCAGCAGCGGAGATCCCCAAGGGACTGAAGCTTTCTTT.